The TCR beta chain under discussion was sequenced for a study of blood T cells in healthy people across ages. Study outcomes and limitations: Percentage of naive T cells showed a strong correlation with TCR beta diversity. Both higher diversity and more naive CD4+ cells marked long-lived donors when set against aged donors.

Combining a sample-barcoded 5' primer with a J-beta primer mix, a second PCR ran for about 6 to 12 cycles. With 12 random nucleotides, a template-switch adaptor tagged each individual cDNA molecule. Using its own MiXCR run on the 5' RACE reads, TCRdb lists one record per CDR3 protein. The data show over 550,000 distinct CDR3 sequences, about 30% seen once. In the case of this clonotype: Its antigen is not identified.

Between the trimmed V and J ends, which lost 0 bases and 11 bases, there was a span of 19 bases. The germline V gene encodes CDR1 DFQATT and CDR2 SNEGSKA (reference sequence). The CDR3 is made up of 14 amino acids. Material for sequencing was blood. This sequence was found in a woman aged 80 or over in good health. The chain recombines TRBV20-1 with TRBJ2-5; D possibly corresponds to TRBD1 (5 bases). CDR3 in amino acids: CSARDSNRYNEQYF. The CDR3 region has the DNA TGCAGTGCTAGAGATTCGAACAGGTACAATGAGCAGTACTTC.